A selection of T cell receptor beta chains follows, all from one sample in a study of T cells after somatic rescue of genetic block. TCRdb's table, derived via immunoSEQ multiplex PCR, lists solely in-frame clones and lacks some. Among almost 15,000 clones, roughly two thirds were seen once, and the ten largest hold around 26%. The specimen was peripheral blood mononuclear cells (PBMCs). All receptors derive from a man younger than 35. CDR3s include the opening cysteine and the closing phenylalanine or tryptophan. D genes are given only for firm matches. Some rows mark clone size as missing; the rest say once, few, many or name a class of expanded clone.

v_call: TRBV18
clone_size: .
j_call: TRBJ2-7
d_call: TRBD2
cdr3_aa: CASSPLAGGISYEQYF
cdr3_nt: TGTGCCAGCTCACCGCTAGCGGGAGGGATCTCCTACGAGCAGTACTTC

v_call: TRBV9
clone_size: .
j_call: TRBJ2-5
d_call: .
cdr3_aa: CASSGLDSAYRSPQETQYF
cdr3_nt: TGTGCCAGCAGCGGATTAGACTCAGCCTACAGGTCCCCTCAAGAGACCCAGTACTTC

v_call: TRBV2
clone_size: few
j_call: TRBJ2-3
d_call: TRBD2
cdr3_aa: CASNSGGGSDTQYF
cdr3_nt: TGTGCCAGCAATTCGGGAGGGGGTTCAGATACGCAGTATTTT

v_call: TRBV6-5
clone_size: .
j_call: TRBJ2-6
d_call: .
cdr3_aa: CASSYRGSGANVLTF
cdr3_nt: TGTGCCAGCAGTTACAGGGGCTCTGGGGCCAACGTCCTGACTTTC

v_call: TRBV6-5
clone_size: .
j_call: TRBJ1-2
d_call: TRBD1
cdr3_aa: CASSQTGNGYTF
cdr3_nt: TGTGCCAGCAGTCAGACAGGGAATGGCTACACCTTC

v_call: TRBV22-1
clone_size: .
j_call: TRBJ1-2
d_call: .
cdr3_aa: CPGRYEGARKTYGYTF
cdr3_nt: TGTCCTGGGAGATACGAGGGAGCGAGAAAGACCTATGGCTACACCTTC

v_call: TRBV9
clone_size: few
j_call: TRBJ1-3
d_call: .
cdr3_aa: CASSAPQTGNSGNTIYF
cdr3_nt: TGTGCCAGCAGCGCCCCTCAGACAGGCAACTCTGGAAACACCATATATTTT

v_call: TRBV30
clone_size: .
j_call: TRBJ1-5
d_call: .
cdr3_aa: CAWSVLMGPGQPQHF
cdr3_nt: TGTGCCTGGAGTGTACTCATGGGCCCGGGTCAGCCCCAGCATTTT

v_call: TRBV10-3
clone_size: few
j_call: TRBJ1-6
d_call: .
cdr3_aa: CAISEREITYNSPLHF
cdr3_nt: TGTGCCATCAGTGAAAGGGAAATCACCTATAATTCACCCCTCCACTTT

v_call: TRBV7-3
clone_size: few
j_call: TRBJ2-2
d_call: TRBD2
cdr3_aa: CASSLGLAGATGELFF
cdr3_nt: TGTGCCAGCAGCTTAGGGCTAGCGGGGGCCACCGGGGAGCTGTTTTTT

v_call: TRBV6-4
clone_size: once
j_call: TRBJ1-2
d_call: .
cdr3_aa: CASSYEGANYGYTF
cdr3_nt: TGTGCCAGCAGTTACGAAGGGGCCAACTATGGCTACACCTTC

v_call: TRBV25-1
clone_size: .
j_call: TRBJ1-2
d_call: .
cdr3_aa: CASSGLNYGYTF
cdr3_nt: TGTGCCAGCAGTGGTCTAAACTATGGCTACACCTTC

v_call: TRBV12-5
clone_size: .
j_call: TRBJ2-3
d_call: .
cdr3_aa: CASGLGDTFSTDTQYF
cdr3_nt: TGTGCTAGTGGTTTGGGGGACACCTTTAGCACAGATACGCAGTATTTT

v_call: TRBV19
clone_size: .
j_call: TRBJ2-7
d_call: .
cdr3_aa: CASSALQGNEQYF
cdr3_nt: TGTGCCAGTAGTGCATTACAGGGTAACGAGCAGTACTTC